The next 4 T cell receptor beta chains were all read from a single sample in a study of regulatory T cells in long-lasting Graves disease. The time point is: newly diagnosed GD, antithyroid drugs for less than 3 months. Scientists built the TCR library using RNA that was extracted from PBMCs. Combining iRepertoire HTBI primers with Arm-PCR of CDR3 regions, the authors built TCR beta libraries. A single record per CDR3 protein comes from TCRdb applying MiXCR to the multiplex PCR reads. The sample contains about 360,000 distinct CDR3 sequences, 15% to 20% of which appear only once. These sequences were also reported in another study, on T cells in Graves' hyperthyroidism and ophthalmopathy.

The sample consisted of peripheral blood mononuclear cells (PBMCs), taken at new diagnosis, from a patient treated with antithyroid drugs. The receptors here all came from a woman between 18 and 29 years old with Graves disease.

In its sample, this clonotype was seen a few times. The chain joins TRBV10-3 to TRBJ1-2; 8 nucleotides line up with TRBD1. V was clipped by 2 bases and J by 6 bases; unmatched bases: 11. The CDR3 runs to 16 residues. The germline gives CDR1 ENHRY, CDR2 SYGVKD. In nucleotides, the CDR3 is TGTGCCATCAGTGAGCCTCGAAGCGGACAGGGAGATGGCTACACCTTC. Translating gives CAISEPRSGQGDGYTF.

This clonotype was counted at least ten times. The rearrangement links TRBV5-5 to TRBJ1-1; 7 nucleotides align to TRBD1. The germline CDR1 and CDR2 sequences are SGHKS and YYEKEE (reference sequence). V gave up 4 bases and J gave up 1 base; unmatched junction bases: 4. The CDR3 runs 14 residues. CDR3 sequence reads: CASSRDSANTEAFF. In DNA, the CDR3 is TGTGCCAGCAGCCGGGACAGTGCGAACACTGAAGCTTTCTTT.

This clonotype was observed a handful of times. A much bigger clone sits one base away, suggesting this may be a read error. J is TRBJ2-7 and V is TRBV27; 9 positions match TRBD2. V lost 2 bases and J lost 5; bases outside the gene matches: 4. The CDR3 is made up of 14 amino acids. Germline V gene data show CDR1 as MNHEY and CDR2 as SMNVEV (reference sequence). The CDR3 loop reads CASSLSGGRNEQYF. In nucleotides, the CDR3 is TGTGCCAGCAGTTTAAGCGGGGGGAGGAACGAGCAGTACTTC.

J is TRBJ1-1 and V is TRBV19; D might be TRBD1 (5 bases). The CDR3 sequence is 15 residues long. Trimming removed 1 base from V and 6 bases from J, with 15 bases in between. Looked up from germline, CDR1 is LNHDA and CDR2 is SQIVND (reference sequence). In DNA form, the CDR3 reads TGTGCCAGTAGTATAGCCGGGACCCGGGGAGCTGAAGCTTTCTTT. This gives the protein CASSIAGTRGAEAFF.